This entry lists 3 T cell receptor beta chains sequenced from one sample in a study of blood T cell repertoires in COVID-19. Generated by immunoSEQ multiplex PCR, the TCRdb table keeps only in-frame clones and is missing some. The sample shows 500,000 to 600,000 clones, about 89% of them seen only once. The sequencing input was peripheral blood. These receptors all stem from a woman aged 45-65 years with COVID-19, enrolled during active disease.

The chain links TRBV5-1 to TRBJ2-7; 11 bases match TRBD1. The CDR3 extends over 15 amino acids. The V and J ends lost 0 bases and 3 bases, in that order; junction bases with no gene match: 2. Germline V lookup: CDR1 SGHRS, CDR2 YFSETQ. The DNA for the CDR3 is TGCGCCAGCAGCTTGGGGACAGGGGGCGGCTACGAGCAGTACTTC. Translating gives CASSLGTGGGYEQYF.

The chain combines TRBV27 with TRBJ1-5; D call uncertain. CDR1 and CDR2 (germline): MNHEY, SMNVEV (reference sequence). Deletions cut 3 bases from V and 3 bases from J, with 12 bases between. The CDR3 spans 15 residues. CDR3 in amino acids: CASSLTTAPNQPQHF. DNA for the CDR3: TGTGCCAGCAGTTTGACAACAGCACCCAATCAGCCCCAGCATTTT.

This rearrangement joins TRBV19 to TRBJ2-7, with 7 nucleotides matching TRBD1. This CDR3 region has 14 residues. Germline values: CDR1 LNHDA, CDR2 SQIVND (reference sequence). The V and J ends lost 4 bases and 0 bases, in that order; junction bases with no gene match: 3. CDR3 sequence (DNA): TGTGCCAGTAGTAACCGGGACAGCTCCTACGAGCAGTACTTC. Translated, it gives CASSNRDSSYEQYF.